The 21 T cell receptor beta chains reported below all come from one sample, sequenced in a study of graft-versus-host responses after intestinal transplantation. No antigen has been assigned to these receptors. Assay: immunoSEQ multiplex PCR; the TCRdb copy retains only in-frame clones and omits some. The table shows tens of thousands of clones, with roughly nine tenths occurring only once. The sequences come from unstimulated CD4+ T cells sorted from spleen or lymph node cells, collected before intestinal transplant. The origin of the receptors is a human donor who received an intestinal transplant.

The chain employs TRBV7-2 and TRBJ2-3, with 9 bases that match TRBD2. The germline V gene has CDR1 SGHTA and CDR2 FQGNSA. This CDR3 is built from 16 residues. The V and J ends lost 2 bases and 4 bases, in that order; junction bases with no gene match: 7. CDR3 amino acids: CASSLMRGGLADTQYF. The CDR3 coding sequence is TGTGCCAGCAGCTTAATGCGGGGGGGCCTGGCAGATACGCAGTATTTT.

This clone was picked up one time. The V and J genes are TRBV6-6 and TRBJ1-5; tentatively, D is TRBD1 (5 bases). This CDR3 spans 16 amino acids. Germline CDR1 MNHNY, CDR2 SVGAGI (reference sequence). Trimming removed 7 bases at V and 3 bases at J, with 19 bases between. CDR3 region: CASNPRGGWANQPQHF. CDR3 DNA sequence: TGTGCCAGCAACCCCCGGGGGGGATGGGCCAATCAGCCCCAGCATTTT.

There are a few counts of this clone. V gene TRBV5-6 combines with J gene TRBJ2-7, with D perhaps TRBD1 (5 bases). Trimming removed 4 bases from V and 2 bases from J, with 16 bases in between. This CDR3 contains 15 residues. CDR1 is SGHDT and CDR2 is YYEEEE in the germline V gene. The CDR3 region has the DNA TGTGCCAGCAGCCCCTCCCCCCAGGGTCCCTACGAGCAGTACTTC. Translation gives CASSPSPQGPYEQYF.

The chain has TRBV9 and TRBJ1-5; the match to TRBD1 covers 9 bases. The CDR3 loop spans 14 amino acids. Looked up from germline, CDR1 is SGDLS and CDR2 is YYNGEE. The V segment lost 5 bases and the J segment 5 bases; nucleotides outside the gene matches: 5. CDR3 loop: CASSAGTGHQPQHF. The CDR3 DNA sequence: TGTGCCAGCAGTGCCGGGACAGGGCATCAGCCCCAGCATTTT.

This chain links TRBV6-1 with TRBJ1-2, with 7 bases lining up with TRBD1. Germline CDR1 is MNHNS and CDR2 is SASEGT. This CDR3 has 14 amino acids. V trimming: 5 bases; J trimming: 5 bases; junction bases outside the gene matches: 8. The CDR3, as DNA: TGTGCCAGCAGTTCCCAGGGGGGTAAATATGGCTACACCTTC. It yields the protein CASSSQGGKYGYTF.

This chain links TRBV30 with TRBJ1-1, with D unresolved. Trimming pared 2 bases from V and 1 base from J, leaving 14 bases between. Germline CDR1 reads GTSNPN; CDR2 reads SVGIG (reference sequence). CDR3 size: 15 residues. The CDR3 loop is CAWSKPPEGNTEAFF. The CDR3 region has the DNA TGTGCCTGGAGTAAACCCCCGGAGGGGAACACTGAAGCTTTCTTT.

The rearrangement uses TRBV19 and TRBJ2-7; 8 bases line up with TRBD1. Looked up from germline, CDR1 is LNHDA and CDR2 is SQIVND (reference sequence). Losses at the gene ends were 5 bases for V and 0 bases for J; bases not matched to a gene: 6. This CDR3 contains 15 residues. The CDR3, as DNA: TGTGCCAGTAGTCCTCGACAGGGGTTCTCCTACGAGCAGTACTTC. This translates into CASSPRQGFSYEQYF.

The chain carries TRBV30 and TRBJ2-7; D possibly corresponds to TRBD2 (6 bases). The V end lost 7 bases, the J end lost 0 bases, and 10 bases lay between the germline ends. The CDR3 loop spans 12 amino acids. In germline, CDR1 is GTSNPN, CDR2 SVGIG (reference sequence). The DNA for the CDR3 is TGTGCCTCTGGAGGGAGCTCCTACGAGCAGTACTTC. It specifies CASGGSSYEQYF.

V gene TRBV5-1 combines with J gene TRBJ2-7; TRBD1 might be the D (5 bases). Deletions cut 1 base from V and 4 bases from J, with 9 bases between. Germline lookup yields CDR1 SGHRS and CDR2 YFSETQ. The CDR3 length is 13 residues. CDR3 residues: CASSLTGQYEQYF. The CDR3 bases are TGCGCCAGCAGCTTGACCGGACAATACGAGCAGTACTTC. Full variable domain (outside the CDR3, taken from reference TRBV5-1 and TRBJ2-7): KAGVTQTPRYLIKTRGQQVTLSCSPISGHRSVSWYQQTPGQGLQFLFEYFSETQRNKGNFPGRFSGRQFSNSRSEMNVSTLELGDSALYLCASSLTGQYEQYFGPGTRLTVT.

The chain carries TRBV15 and TRBJ2-5; 13 bases fit TRBD2. The germline CDR1 and CDR2 sequences are LNHNV and YYDKDF (reference sequence). Losses at the gene ends were 2 bases for V and 5 bases for J; bases not matched to a gene: 2. The CDR3 consists of 15 residues. Here the CDR3 reads CATSRPTSGGETQYF. The DNA for the CDR3 is TGTGCCACCAGCAGACCGACTAGCGGGGGGGAGACCCAGTACTTC.

CDR3 amino acids: CASSIGVQYEAFF. The CDR3 DNA is TGTGCCAGTAGTATAGGGGTACAGTATGAAGCTTTCTTT. The chain employs TRBV19 and TRBJ1-1; no clear D. CDR3 length: 13 amino acids. The V and J ends lost 1 base and 7 bases respectively, with 10 bases between them. Germline assignment: CDR1 LNHDA and CDR2 SQIVND (reference sequence).

The rearrangement uses TRBV14 and TRBJ1-2; maybe TRBD1 (5 bases). Trimming cost V 0 bases and J 8 bases, with 7 bases left between them. The CDR3 is 12 residues long. From germline, CDR1 is SGHDN and CDR2 FVKESK. DNA of the CDR3: TGTGCCAGCAGCCAAGACCCAGGGGGCTACACCTTC. Its translation: CASSQDPGGYTF.

J is TRBJ2-1 and V is TRBV7-2; TRBD2 matches 8 bases. The CDR3 covers 15 residues. V shed 0 bases, J shed 8 bases, and the junction held 6 bases outside the gene matches. The germline V gene encodes CDR1 SGHTA and CDR2 FQGNSA. CDR3 nucleotide sequence: TGTGCCAGCAGCTTAGCGTTTCGGGGGGGCCATGAGCAGTTCTTC. It specifies CASSLAFRGGHEQFF.

This chain connects TRBV15 to TRBJ1-5; D gene uncertain. Germline CDR1 reads LNHNV; CDR2 reads YYDKDF (reference sequence). The CDR3 is 13 amino acids. The V end lost 5 bases, the J end lost 4 bases, and 9 bases lay between the germline ends. CDR3 sequence: CATSGQANQPQHF. In DNA form, the CDR3 reads TGTGCCACCAGCGGCCAGGCAAATCAGCCCCAGCATTTT.

This sequence joins TRBV7-9 and TRBJ1-2; 8 bases line up with TRBD1. Per the germline V gene, CDR1 is SEHNR and CDR2 is FQNEAQ (reference sequence). Trimming removed 0 bases from V and 2 bases from J; junction bases left unmatched: 8. The CDR3 totals 17 residues. CDR3 coding DNA: TGTGCCAGCAGCTTAGCGGGTGGAACAGGGGGGAACTATGGCTACACCTTC. Its translation is CASSLAGGTGGNYGYTF.

J is TRBJ2-3 and V is TRBV10-3; D is perhaps TRBD2 (5 bases). The V end lost 8 bases, the J end lost 3 bases, and 6 bases lay between the germline ends. This CDR3 is 11 amino acids long. CDR1 is ENHRY, CDR2 SYGVKD, per germline. The CDR3 sequence is CAIGRTDTQYF. For the CDR3, the DNA is TGTGCCATCGGGAGAACAGATACGCAGTATTTT.

This chain joins TRBV30 and TRBJ2-2, with D tentatively TRBD1 (5 bases). Germline CDR1 and CDR2: GTSNPN and SVGIG (reference sequence). CDR3 length: 12 residues. Deletions cut 2 bases from V and 5 bases from J, with 6 bases between. CDR3 region: CAWSSGTGELFF. The CDR3 DNA reads as TGTGCCTGGAGTTCAGGGACCGGGGAGCTGTTTTTT. Looking up the rest from reference TRBV30 and TRBJ2-2 gives the full variable domain: SQTIHQWPATLVQPVGSPLSLECTVEGTSNPNLYWYRQAAGRGLQLLFYSVGIGQISSEVPQNLSASRPQDRQFILSSKKLLLSDSGFYLCAWSSGTGELFFGEGSRLTVL.

The chain joins TRBV12-5 to TRBJ1-5, with D unclear. This CDR3 is 16 amino acids long. The germline CDR1 and CDR2 sequences are LGHNT and FRNRAP. As DNA, the CDR3 is TGTGCGAGTAATAGGGAGCAGGTCCCGGGAAATCAGCCCCAGCATTTT. It translates to CASNREQVPGNQPQHF.

J is TRBJ1-4 and V is TRBV30; unclear D gene. The V gene lost 0 bases and the J gene lost 7 bases, with 12 bases spanning the gap. CDR1 GTSNPN and CDR2 SVGIG come from the germline V gene (reference sequence). The CDR3 has 14 amino acids. In DNA, the CDR3 is TGTGCCTGGAGTGTAGGTAGCTTTGGTGAAAAACTGTTTTTT. It translates to CAWSVGSFGEKLFF.

The chain combines TRBV19 with TRBJ1-2, with TRBD1 as a possible D gene (6 bases). Trimming pared 3 bases from V and 0 bases from J, leaving 14 bases between. This CDR3 has 16 amino acids. From germline, CDR1 is LNHDA and CDR2 SQIVND (reference sequence). The CDR3 here is CASSITVQGPNYGYTF. The CDR3 DNA reads as TGTGCCAGTAGTATTACCGTACAGGGACCTAACTATGGCTACACCTTC.

J is TRBJ1-6 and V is TRBV15; 7 nucleotides line up with TRBD1. The CDR3 spans 15 residues. V shed 2 bases, J shed 7 bases, and the junction held 5 bases outside the gene matches. Looked up from germline, CDR1 is LNHNV and CDR2 is YYDKDF (reference sequence). The CDR3 DNA reads TGTGCCACCAGCAGATTGGACAGGCAGAATTCACCCCTCCACTTT. Protein sequence: CATSRLDRQNSPLHF.